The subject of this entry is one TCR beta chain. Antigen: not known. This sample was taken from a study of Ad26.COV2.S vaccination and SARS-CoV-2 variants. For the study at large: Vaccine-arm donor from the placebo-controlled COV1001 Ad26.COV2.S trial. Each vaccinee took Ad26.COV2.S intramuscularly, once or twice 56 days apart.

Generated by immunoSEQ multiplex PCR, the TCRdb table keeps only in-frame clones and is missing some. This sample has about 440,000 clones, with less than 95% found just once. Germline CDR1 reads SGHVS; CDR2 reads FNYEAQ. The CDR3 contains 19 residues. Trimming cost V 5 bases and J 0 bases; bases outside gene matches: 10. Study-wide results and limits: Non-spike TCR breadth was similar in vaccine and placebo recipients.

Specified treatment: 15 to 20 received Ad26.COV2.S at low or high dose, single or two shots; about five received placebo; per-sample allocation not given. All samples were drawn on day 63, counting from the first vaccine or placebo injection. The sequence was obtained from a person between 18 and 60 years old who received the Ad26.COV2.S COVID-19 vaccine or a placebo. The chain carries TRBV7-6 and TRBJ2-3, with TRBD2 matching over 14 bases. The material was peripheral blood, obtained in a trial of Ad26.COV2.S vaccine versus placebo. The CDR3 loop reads CASSLRTSGRWSSTDTQYF. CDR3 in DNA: TGTGCCAGCAGCCTGAGGACTAGCGGGAGGTGGAGTAGCACAGATACGCAGTATTTT. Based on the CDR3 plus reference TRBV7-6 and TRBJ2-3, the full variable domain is GAGVSQSPRYKVTKRGQDVALRCDPISGHVSLYWYRQALGQGPEFLTYFNYEAQQDKSGLPNDRFSAERPEGSISTLTIQRTEQRDSAMYRCASSLRTSGRWSSTDTQYFGPGTRLTVL.